Detailed here is one T cell receptor (beta chain). What it binds is not known. This entry belongs to a study of blood T cells in healthy people across ages. The study's findings and limits: Total diversity from one million sequenced T cells was likely underestimated.

The CDR3 length is 14 residues. The V gene's germline CDR1 is DFQATT and CDR2 SNEGSKA (reference sequence). J gave up 0 bases and V 5 bases, and 3 bases lay outside the gene matches. PBMCs, at least 7 million per sample, were isolated. Then a second PCR, running roughly 6 to 11 cycles, was carried out with a sample-barcoded 5' primer and a J-beta primer mix. Every cDNA was tagged by a template-switch adaptor with 12 random nucleotides. No fewer than 2.5 million CDR3-containing paired-end reads came from each sample. TCRdb recomputed calls from the 5' RACE reads with MiXCR, one row per CDR3 protein. Of over a million distinct CDR3 sequences listed, around 40% are singletons.

The chain couples TRBV20-1 to TRBJ2-3, with TRBD1 matching 9 bases. The origin of this receptor is a young woman in good health. Source material: blood. CDR3 residues: CSAEDRGSTDTQYF. CDR3 coding DNA: TGCAGTGCTGAGGACAGGGGAAGCACAGATACGCAGTATTTT.